These 27 T cell receptor beta chains share one sample of origin, sequenced in a study of cytomegalovirus exposure and HLA in healthy donors. The PCR ran on 60 Vbeta and 13 Jbeta primers. The method was immunoSEQ multiplex PCR; TCRdb's version includes in-frame clones alone and lacks a portion of them. The sample lists over 150,000 clones; around 80% were seen once. The sample taken for sequencing was PBMCs. These receptors originate from a woman in her thirties or forties in good health and CMV-seronegative.

This chain uses TRBV19 with TRBJ1-1; 10 bases are a match to TRBD1. Germline V gene data show CDR1 as LNHDA and CDR2 as SQIVND (reference sequence). The CDR3 is made up of 15 amino acids. The J segment lost 3 bases and the V segment lost 3 bases, leaving 4 bases of the junction unmatched. The CDR3 spells CASSIDRGPDTEAFF. The CDR3 region has the DNA TGTGCCAGTAGTATTGACAGGGGGCCGGACACTGAAGCTTTCTTT. The complete variable domain, with remaining parts taken from reference TRBV19 and TRBJ1-1, reads DGGITQSPKYLFRKEGQNVTLSCEQNLNHDAMYWYRQDPGQGLRLIYYSQIVNDFQKGDIAEGYSVSREKKESFPLTVTSAQKNPTAFYLCASSIDRGPDTEAFFGQGTRLTVV.

V usage is TRBV4-2 and J usage is TRBJ1-2, with TRBD1 identical over 11 bases. Looked up from germline, CDR1 is LGHNA and CDR2 is YNFKEQ. V dropped 1 base and J dropped 7; count of bases not matched to a gene: 11. CDR3 size: 17 residues. In DNA form, the CDR3 reads TGTGCCAGCAGCCAAGCGCGAACCGGGACAGGGGGATTTGGCTACACCTTC. Residues: CASSQARTGTGGFGYTF.

The rearrangement uses TRBV2 and TRBJ1-1; 8 positions agree with TRBD1. Trimming took 6 bases from V and 10 from J; bases not matched to a gene: 7. Germline loops: CDR1 SNHLY, CDR2 FYNNEI. The CDR3 runs to 12 residues. The DNA for the CDR3 is TGTGCCAGCAGAGTAGACAGGGGAGGAGCTTTCTTT. Its protein product is CASRVDRGGAFF.

V gene TRBV5-8 combines with J gene TRBJ2-2, with 9 positions matching TRBD1. CDR1 SGHTS and CDR2 YDEGEE come from the germline V gene. This CDR3 has 16 amino acids. The V gene end was trimmed by 5 bases and the J gene end by 3 bases; junction bases not matched to a gene: 8. Here the CDR3 DNA reads TGTGCCAGCAGGTACGGGACAGGGAGGCACACCGGGGAGCTGTTTTTT. This gives the protein CASRYGTGRHTGELFF. The variable domain in full, completed from reference TRBV5-8 and TRBJ2-2, reads EAGVTQSPTHLIKTRGQQATLRCSPISGHTSVYWYQQALGLGLQFLLWYDEGEERNRGNFPPRFSGRQFPNYSSELNVNALELEDSALYLCASRYGTGRHTGELFFGEGSRLTVL.

J is TRBJ1-5 and V is TRBV4-1; tentatively, D is TRBD1 (6 bases). V lost 1 base, J lost 5 bases, and 24 bases lay in between. The CDR3 totals 19 residues. Germline V gene sequence: CDR1 MGHRA, CDR2 YSYEKL. CDR3: CASSQVREGTPVPYQPQHF. CDR3 sequence (DNA): TGCGCCAGCAGCCAAGTACGTGAGGGGACACCGGTCCCTTATCAGCCCCAGCATTTT.

V and J are TRBV27 and TRBJ1-1, with 7 bases identical to TRBD1. Germline V gene data show CDR1 as MNHEY and CDR2 as SMNVEV (reference sequence). The ends lost 2 bases at V and 10 bases at J; junction bases unmatched: 10. The CDR3 is 14 residues long. The CDR3 spells CASSLNSGQAIAFF. DNA for the CDR3: TGTGCCAGCAGTTTAAATTCCGGACAGGCCATAGCTTTCTTT.

The chain joins TRBV19 to TRBJ2-1, with 8 bases matching TRBD1. Per the germline V gene, CDR1 is LNHDA and CDR2 is SQIVND (reference sequence). This CDR3 contains 17 residues. J was trimmed by 7 bases and V by 4 bases; bases with no gene match: 15. CDR3 protein: CASSRPTGQGLWNEQFF. CDR3 bases: TGTGCCAGTAGTAGACCAACCGGACAGGGTCTTTGGAATGAGCAGTTCTTC.

The rearrangement links TRBV28 to TRBJ2-7; TRBD1 agrees at 10 bases. The germline gives CDR1 MDHEN, CDR2 SYDVKM. V was pared by 3 bases and J by 7 bases, with 9 bases of the junction left unmatched. The CDR3 sequence is 15 residues long. CDR3 in amino acids: CASSFPGQGTWEQYF. CDR3 in DNA: TGTGCCAGCAGTTTCCCGGGACAGGGGACGTGGGAGCAGTACTTC. The variable domain in full, with the rest retrieved from reference TRBV28 and TRBJ2-7, is DVKVTQSSRYLVKRTGEKVFLECVQDMDHENMFWYRQDPGLGLRLIYFSYDVKMKEKGDIPEGYSVSREKKERFSLILESASTNQTSMYLCASSFPGQGTWEQYFGPGTRLTVT.

The chain employs TRBV19 and TRBJ2-5; possible D gene TRBD2, 5 bases. In germline, CDR1 is LNHDA, CDR2 SQIVND (reference sequence). The V gene lost 6 bases and the J gene lost 5 bases, with 10 bases spanning the gap. This CDR3 is 12 amino acids long. The CDR3 DNA is TGTGCCAGTAGGGAGGTAGGGGAGACCCAGTACTTC. This codes for CASREVGETQYF.

This clone was observed a handful of times. This chain uses TRBV6-5 with TRBJ2-5; D not resolved. Trimming shortened V by 5 bases and J by 0 bases, and 7 bases separated the two germline ends. The CDR3 has 13 residues. CDR1 is MNHEY, CDR2 SVGAGI, per germline. CDR3 DNA sequence: TGTGCCAGCAGTCAGAGGTACCAAGAGACCCAGTACTTC. This sequence encodes CASSQRYQETQYF.

V is TRBV2 and J is TRBJ2-4, with D perhaps TRBD2 (5 bases). This CDR3 comprises 14 residues. Germline values: CDR1 SNHLY, CDR2 FYNNEI. Trimming took off 6 bases at V and 8 bases at J, with 17 bases between the two ends. The DNA of the CDR3 is TGTGCCAGCAGCGGGGTAGGTGGTGCGGACATTCAGTACTTC. This sequence encodes CASSGVGGADIQYF.

The chain combines TRBV5-6 with TRBJ1-2; tentatively, D is TRBD1 (5 bases). V lost 4 bases and J lost 3, with 19 bases in between. The CDR3 totals 16 residues. The germline CDR1 and CDR2 sequences are SGHDT and YYEEEE. CDR3 nucleotide sequence: TGTGCCAGCAGCCAAATCCTTCGGGGGATGGACTATGGCTACACCTTC. Amino acid sequence: CASSQILRGMDYGYTF. Looking up the rest from reference TRBV5-6 and TRBJ1-2 gives the full variable domain: DAGVTQSPTHLIKTRGQQVTLRCSPKSGHDTVSWYQQALGQGPQFIFQYYEEEERQRGNFPDRFSGHQFPNYSSELNVNALLLGDSALYLCASSQILRGMDYGYTFGSGTRLTVV.

The V call is TRBV19, the J call TRBJ2-7; tentatively, D is TRBD1 (5 bases). CDR3 size: 15 residues. Trimming took 1 base from V and 1 from J, leaving 11 bases between them. Germline values: CDR1 LNHDA, CDR2 SQIVND (reference sequence). The chain's CDR3 is CASSIAARQSYEQYF. The CDR3 DNA is TGTGCCAGTAGTATAGCCGCGCGACAGTCCTACGAGCAGTACTTC. Supplemented by reference TRBV19 and TRBJ2-7, the full variable domain reads DGGITQSPKYLFRKEGQNVTLSCEQNLNHDAMYWYRQDPGQGLRLIYYSQIVNDFQKGDIAEGYSVSREKKESFPLTVTSAQKNPTAFYLCASSIAARQSYEQYFGPGTRLTVT.

This chain uses TRBV30 with TRBJ1-2, with 7 bases fitting TRBD1. This CDR3 contains 13 residues. V gave up 0 bases and J gave up 6 bases; unmatched junction bases: 4. Germline V lookup: CDR1 GTSNPN, CDR2 SVGIG (reference sequence). CDR3 protein: CAWSVQRGHGYTF. DNA of the CDR3: TGTGCCTGGAGTGTACAAAGGGGGCATGGCTACACCTTC.

The V call is TRBV11-2, the J call TRBJ1-2; 7 bases map to TRBD1. CDR1 is SGHAT, CDR2 FQNNGV, per germline. This CDR3 contains 16 residues. Trimming at V came to 4 bases and at J to 1 base, leaving 9 bases not matched to a gene. The CDR3 DNA is TGTGCCAGCAGCTCAGACCCCGACAGGGTTAACTATGGCTACACCTTC. It translates to CASSSDPDRVNYGYTF.

This rearrangement joins TRBV7-2 to TRBJ1-4; D might be TRBD1 (6 bases). V was pared by 5 bases and J by 8 bases, with 18 bases between. The V gene's germline CDR1 is SGHTA and CDR2 FQGNSA. The CDR3 contains 15 residues. In nucleotides, the CDR3 is TGTGCCAGCAGCCGTGTAGAGGGACAACGGGAAAAACTGTTTTTT. The encoded protein is CASSRVEGQREKLFF.

The V gene is TRBV5-6, the J gene TRBJ1-2; TRBD1 matches at 9 bases. There are 11 residues in the CDR3. The trim removed 3 bases at V and 14 bases at J, leaving 5 bases unmatched. Per the germline V gene, CDR1 is SGHDT and CDR2 is YYEEEE. The CDR3 loop reads CASSYRDRETF. CDR3 nucleotides: TGTGCCAGCAGCTACCGGGACAGGGAAACCTTC. The variable domain in full, completed from reference TRBV5-6 and TRBJ1-2, reads DAGVTQSPTHLIKTRGQQVTLRCSPKSGHDTVSWYQQALGQGPQFIFQYYEEEERQRGNFPDRFSGHQFPNYSSELNVNALLLGDSALYLCASSYRDRETFGSGTRLTVV.

The chain recombines TRBV5-8 with TRBJ1-1, with TRBD1 identical over 8 bases. Trimming cost V 0 bases and J 11 bases; bases outside gene matches: 9. The CDR3 contains 14 residues. Germline values: CDR1 SGHTS, CDR2 YDEGEE. The CDR3 region is CASSLGVRGRGAFF. The CDR3, as DNA: TGTGCCAGCAGCTTGGGGGTCAGGGGGCGCGGGGCTTTCTTT.

The chain employs TRBV10-3 and TRBJ2-7; TRBD2 agrees at 13 bases. V trimming: 4 bases; J trimming: 4 bases; junction bases outside the gene matches: 7. This CDR3 is 16 amino acids long. CDR1 and CDR2 (germline): ENHRY, SYGVKD. The CDR3 loop reads CAISGGLAGVGYEQYF. CDR3 in DNA: TGTGCCATCAGTGGTGGACTAGCGGGAGTAGGGTACGAGCAGTACTTC.

The chain couples TRBV6-5 to TRBJ2-7, with 8 bases fitting TRBD2. The CDR3 length is 11 residues. Per the germline V gene, CDR1 is MNHEY and CDR2 is SVGAGI. J gave up 7 bases and V 6 bases, and 2 bases lay outside the gene matches. The DNA for the CDR3 is TGTGCCAGCAGCCCGGGGGGGGAGCAGTACTTC. Translated, it gives CASSPGGEQYF.

Details on this clone: One junction end disagrees with the germline gene, perhaps due to a read error. The V gene is TRBV19, the J gene TRBJ2-2, with D unresolved. This CDR3 contains 15 residues. Germline CDR1 reads LNHDA; CDR2 reads SQIVND (reference sequence). This CDR3 is CASSLDSLDTGELFF. CDR3 DNA: TGTGCCAGTAGTCTAGATTCGCTAGACACCGGGGAGCTGTTTTTT.

This chain uses TRBV4-2 with TRBJ1-4; a possible D gene is TRBD1 (5 bases). Germline CDR1 reads LGHNA; CDR2 reads YNFKEQ. The CDR3 is 15 amino acids. V was cut by 0 bases and J by 10 bases, with 15 bases left in between. The CDR3 region has the DNA TGTGCCAGCAGCCAAGATTCAGGGCGGGGGGGAAAACTGTTTTTT. The encoded protein is CASSQDSGRGGKLFF.

The chain has TRBV5-1 and TRBJ2-2; D perhaps matches TRBD1 (5 bases). The germline V and J ends were trimmed by 4 bases and 1 base, with 20 bases remaining between them. Germline-derived CDR1 and CDR2 are SGHRS and YFSETQ. This CDR3 has 18 amino acids. The CDR3: CASSARRGGAGNTGELFF. In DNA form, the CDR3 reads TGCGCCAGCAGCGCCCGAAGGGGCGGAGCTGGGAACACCGGGGAGCTGTTTTTT.

This clone turned up a few times. The J gene is TRBJ2-6, the V gene TRBV5-1; D may be TRBD2 (5 bases). The CDR3 sequence is 15 residues long. V was clipped by 6 bases and J by 0 bases, with 10 bases between them. Germline V lookup: CDR1 SGHRS, CDR2 YFSETQ. The CDR3 sequence is CASKGLLSGANVLTF. The CDR3 coding sequence is TGCGCCAGCAAAGGACTCCTCTCTGGGGCCAACGTCCTGACTTTC.

This chain uses TRBV5-4 with TRBJ1-2; possible D gene TRBD1, 6 bases. Germline V gives CDR1 SGHNT, CDR2 YYREEE (reference sequence). Trimming left V 5 bases short and J 6 bases short, with 14 bases between. The CDR3 extends over 13 amino acids. CDR3: CASSLQGSDGYTF. The CDR3 bases are TGTGCCAGCAGTCTACAGGGAAGTGATGGCTACACCTTC.

The CDR3 DNA is TGTGCCAGCAGTTTGACAGCGAATGAAAAACTGTTTTTT. Translated, it gives CASSLTANEKLFF. V usage is TRBV2 and J usage is TRBJ1-4, with a possible D match to TRBD1 (5 bases). The CDR3 is 13 amino acids. Germline-derived CDR1 and CDR2 are SNHLY and FYNNEI. Trimming stripped 5 bases from V and 5 bases from J, with 9 bases between.

CDR3 residues: CASRLALAGTQYF. The CDR3, as DNA: TGTGCCAGCAGACTCGCCCTGGCAGGGACCCAGTACTTC. The genes are TRBV6-5 and TRBJ2-5; no clear D. The V gene's germline CDR1 is MNHEY and CDR2 SVGAGI. CDR3 length equals 13 residues. V lost 6 bases and J lost 7, with 15 bases in between.